Shown below are 5 T cell receptor beta chains from a single sample sequenced in a study of blood T cell repertoires in COVID-19. The protocol was immunoSEQ multiplex PCR, while the TCRdb copy is restricted to in-frame clones and leaves out a portion. The sample lists 350,000 or so clones; 65% to 90% were seen once. Sequencing was performed on PBMCs or T cells enriched from blood (not recorded which). These receptors were taken from a woman in her thirties or forties with acute COVID-19.

V usage is TRBV18 and J usage is TRBJ2-2; 8 bases line up with TRBD2. Germline V gene sequence: CDR1 KGHSH, CDR2 LQKENI. This CDR3 comprises 17 residues. V was clipped by 2 bases and J by 7 bases; unmatched bases: 12. The CDR3, as DNA: TGTGCCAGCTCACCAGGGAGGACTAGCTCCAACGGCGGGGAGCTGTTTTTT. Translation gives CASSPGRTSSNGGELFF.

The chain combines TRBV9 with TRBJ2-2; tentative D call: TRBD2 (5 bases). In germline, CDR1 is SGDLS, CDR2 YYNGEE. V shed 0 bases and J shed 3 bases, with 6 bases lying between them. The CDR3 runs to 14 residues. The CDR3 region has the DNA TGTGCCAGCAGCGTAGCGAGGGACACCGGGGAGCTGTTTTTT. Translation gives CASSVARDTGELFF. The full variable domain, in which reference TRBV9 and TRBJ2-2 provide the parts outside the CDR3, is DSGVTQTPKHLITATGQRVTLRCSPRSGDLSVYWYQQSLDQGLQFLIQYYNGEERAKGNILERFSAQQFPDLHSELNLSSLELGDSALYFCASSVARDTGELFFGEGSRLTVL.

This chain uses TRBV7-9 with TRBJ2-3; 7 bases are a match to TRBD1. Germline-derived CDR1 and CDR2 are SEHNR and FQNEAQ (reference sequence). The CDR3 sequence is 15 residues long. V lost 4 bases to trimming and J lost 1 base; unmatched junction nucleotides: 5. The CDR3 DNA reads as TGTGCCAGCAGCTCCCGACAGGGTGGCACAGATACGCAGTATTTT. This translates into CASSSRQGGTDTQYF.

The chain recombines TRBV18 with TRBJ1-1, with TRBD1 identical over 7 bases. Germline CDR1 KGHSH, CDR2 LQKENI. This CDR3 has 15 amino acids. V lost 4 bases and J lost 6; bases outside the gene matches: 11. CDR3 residues: CASSLATYTGAEAFF. Here the CDR3 DNA reads TGTGCCAGCTCACTAGCAACCTACACAGGGGCTGAAGCTTTCTTT.

The chain uses TRBV27 and TRBJ1-4; TRBD1 agrees at 9 bases. The CDR3 runs to 14 residues. Trimming cost V 5 bases and J 4 bases; bases outside gene matches: 2. Germline lookup yields CDR1 MNHEY and CDR2 SMNVEV (reference sequence). The CDR3 sequence is CASSRQGGNEKLFF. The CDR3 DNA reads as TGTGCCAGCAGTCGACAGGGGGGTAATGAAAAACTGTTTTTT.